The 5 T cell receptor beta chains listed next were all sequenced from one sample in a study of CD8 T cells in ankylosing spondylitis. No antigen is known for these receptors. Overall study results and limits: A motif in TCR beta, a set of roughly eight highly homologous variants, appeared characteristic of ankylosing spondylitis blood.

Via MiXCR, TCRdb re-called the 5' RACE reads, giving one row per CDR3 protein. The sample lists around 140,000 distinct CDR3 sequences, 15% to 20% occurring once. Sequenced sample: blood, either unsorted or a sorted T cell fraction (not recorded which). The receptors were sampled from a male donor with ankylosing spondylitis.

This clonotype has more than one count but fewer than ten. The genes are TRBV14 and TRBJ2-5; TRBD1 is a possible D gene (6 bases). Germline CDR1 SGHDN, CDR2 FVKESK. The CDR3 is 14 amino acids. V was clipped by 4 bases and J by 2 bases, with 11 bases between them. CDR3 sequence: CASSPTGWQETQYF. In DNA form, the CDR3 reads TGTGCCAGCAGCCCAACAGGGTGGCAAGAGACCCAGTACTTC.

This clonotype has more than one count but fewer than ten. The chain carries TRBV29-1 and TRBJ1-1, with D tentatively TRBD1 (5 bases). Trimming cost V 1 base and J 6 bases, with 15 bases left between them. CDR1 SQVTM and CDR2 ANQGSEA come from the germline V gene. This CDR3 is 14 amino acids long. The CDR3: CSVEGRTGIPEAFF. CDR3 DNA: TGCAGCGTTGAAGGTCGTACAGGAATACCTGAAGCTTTCTTT. Full variable domain (rest looked up from reference TRBV29-1 and TRBJ1-1): SAVISQKPSRDICQRGTSLTIQCQVDSQVTMMFWYRQQPGQSLTLIATANQGSEATYESGFVIDKFPISRPNLTFSTLTVSNMSPEDSSIYLCSVEGRTGIPEAFFGQGTRLTVV.

This clonotype occurred many times. This chain links TRBV7-9 with TRBJ2-5; 7 bases align to TRBD2. The CDR3 spans 15 residues. Germline V lookup: CDR1 SEHNR, CDR2 FQNEAQ (reference sequence). With 2 bases clipped from V and 5 bases from J, the junction kept 8 bases outside the gene matches. The CDR3, as DNA: TGTGCCAGCAGCTTAAACCGGGAGGCAAGGGAGACCCAGTACTTC. Translating it yields CASSLNREARETQYF.

This clonotype came up many times. The chain combines TRBV20-1 with TRBJ2-1; D perhaps matches TRBD2 (6 bases). V was pared by 4 bases and J by 2 bases, with 18 bases between. Germline assignment: CDR1 DFQATT and CDR2 SNEGSKA (reference sequence). The length of the CDR3 is 16 residues. CDR3 coding DNA: TGCAGTGCTACATCCCCTACTAGCCCGGCCTACAATGAGCAGTTCTTC. Translation gives CSATSPTSPAYNEQFF.

Only a few counts were recorded for this clonotype. The V call is TRBV9, the J call TRBJ2-7, with 10 bases aligning to TRBD2. The CDR3 loop spans 15 amino acids. Trimming cost V 2 bases and J 4 bases; bases outside gene matches: 6. Germline V CDR1 and CDR2: SGDLS, YYNGEE. CDR3 coding DNA: TGTGCCAGCAGCGTGGCTAGCGGGAGCCTGTACGAGCAGTACTTC. It codes for CASSVASGSLYEQYF.